This TCR beta chain was sequenced during a study of T cell changes during pregnancy in multiple sclerosis. Sequenced by immunoSEQ multiplex PCR; TCRdb stores in-frame clones only, minus some. Here the sample spans roughly 90,000 clones, 85% to 95% being singletons. Deletions cut 5 bases from V and 0 bases from J, with 12 bases between. The germline V gene has CDR1 SGHDN and CDR2 FVKESK. The CDR3 covers 15 residues. The J gene is TRBJ2-3, the V gene TRBV14, with unresolved D. The receptor's source is a female donor in good health, enrolled as a control in a pregnancy study. The sequencing used peripheral blood, collected in the first trimester of pregnancy. The CDR3 is CASSGQAVSTDTQYF. The DNA for the CDR3 is TGTGCCAGCAGCGGTCAGGCAGTTAGCACAGATACGCAGTATTTT.